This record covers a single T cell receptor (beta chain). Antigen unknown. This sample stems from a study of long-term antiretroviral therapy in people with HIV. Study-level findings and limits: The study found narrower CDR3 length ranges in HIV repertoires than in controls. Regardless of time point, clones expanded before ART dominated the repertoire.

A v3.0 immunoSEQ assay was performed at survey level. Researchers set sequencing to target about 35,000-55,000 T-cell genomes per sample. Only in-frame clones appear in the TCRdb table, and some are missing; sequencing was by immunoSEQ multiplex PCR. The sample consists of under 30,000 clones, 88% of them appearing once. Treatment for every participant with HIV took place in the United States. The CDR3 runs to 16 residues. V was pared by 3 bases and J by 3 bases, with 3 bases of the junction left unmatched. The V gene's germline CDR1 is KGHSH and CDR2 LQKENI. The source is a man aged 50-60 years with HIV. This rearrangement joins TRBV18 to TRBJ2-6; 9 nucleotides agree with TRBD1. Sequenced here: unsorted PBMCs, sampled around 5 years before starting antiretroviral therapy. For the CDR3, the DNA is TGTGCCAGCTCACCTACAGGGGGCAGTGGGGCCAACGTCCTGACTTTC. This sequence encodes CASSPTGGSGANVLTF.